The 7 T cell receptor beta chains given below trace back to one sample, sequenced in a study of CD8+ T cells in alopecia areata. After isolation, RNA underwent reverse transcription to generate cDNA as the sequencing template. Libraries were prepared by immunoSEQ multiplex PCR; TCRdb keeps only in-frame clonotypes and omits some of them. In the table there are some 99,000 clones, less than 50% of which are singletons. The source material was CD4+ T cells sorted from blood. The receptors were gathered from a human donor with alopecia areata.

This chain connects TRBV29-1 to TRBJ2-2, with D possibly matching TRBD2 (5 bases). The ends were cut back, 3 bases at V and 5 bases at J, with 10 bases in the middle. Germline loops: CDR1 SQVTM, CDR2 ANQGSEA. This CDR3 comprises 13 residues. The CDR3 is CSVEKLATGELFF. CDR3 coding DNA: TGCAGCGTTGAGAAGCTAGCTACCGGGGAGCTGTTTTTT.

This clone was observed a few times. This chain links TRBV29-1 with TRBJ1-3; possible D gene TRBD1, 6 bases. Germline lookup yields CDR1 SQVTM and CDR2 ANQGSEA. Trimming shortened V by 3 bases and J by 0 bases, and 12 bases separated the two germline ends. This CDR3 comprises 15 residues. CDR3 sequence (DNA): TGCAGCGTTGATACACAGGGACTCTCTGGAAACACCATATATTTT. Protein sequence: CSVDTQGLSGNTIYF.

This clone was recorded a few times. The V and J genes are TRBV29-1 and TRBJ2-5; perhaps TRBD1 as D (8 bases). Germline V CDR1 and CDR2: SQVTM, ANQGSEA. V was cut by 6 bases and J by 4 bases, with 18 bases left in between. There are 14 residues in the CDR3. The DNA for the CDR3 is TGCAGCGTCGGACAGGGACTACAAAGAGAGACCCAGTACTTC. Its protein product is CSVGQGLQRETQYF.

This clone was seen more than once but under ten times. This chain connects TRBV4-1 to TRBJ2-5; tentatively, D is TRBD1 or TRBD2 (5 bases each). CDR1 and CDR2 (germline): MGHRA, YSYEKL. The ends were cut back, 4 bases at V and 1 base at J, with 10 bases in the middle. The CDR3 extends over 14 amino acids. The CDR3 spells CASSPGPSQETQYF. The CDR3 coding sequence is TGCGCCAGCAGCCCGGGACCGAGCCAAGAGACCCAGTACTTC.

V gene TRBV29-1 combines with J gene TRBJ1-1; D unclear. Deletions cut 2 bases from V and 1 base from J, with 11 bases between. This CDR3 is 14 amino acids long. CDR1 and CDR2 from the germline V gene are SQVTM and ANQGSEA. The CDR3 sequence: CSVEKARGNTEAFF. CDR3 nucleotides: TGCAGCGTTGAAAAGGCTCGGGGGAACACTGAAGCTTTCTTT.

Comments on this clone: The conserved phenylalanine or tryptophan normally closing the CDR3 is absent here, so this likely arose from a read error. The rearrangement links TRBV30 to TRBJ2-6, with D tentatively TRBD1 (5 bases). The V end lost 2 bases, the J end lost 0 bases, and 11 bases lay between the germline ends. Germline CDR1 is GTSNPN and CDR2 is SVGIG (reference sequence). This CDR3 region has 16 residues. This CDR3 reads CAWSSGATSGANVLTS. The CDR3 DNA reads TGTGCCTGGAGTTCTGGGGCTACCTCTGGGGCCAACGTCCTGACTTCC.

V gene TRBV20-1 combines with J gene TRBJ2-1; no clear D gene. Germline-derived CDR1 and CDR2 are DFQATT and SNEGSKA (reference sequence). Trimming removed 2 bases at V and 3 bases at J, with 2 bases between. This CDR3 region has 11 residues. CDR3 protein: CSARLYNEQFF. CDR3 nucleotide sequence: TGCAGTGCTAGACTCTACAATGAGCAGTTCTTC.